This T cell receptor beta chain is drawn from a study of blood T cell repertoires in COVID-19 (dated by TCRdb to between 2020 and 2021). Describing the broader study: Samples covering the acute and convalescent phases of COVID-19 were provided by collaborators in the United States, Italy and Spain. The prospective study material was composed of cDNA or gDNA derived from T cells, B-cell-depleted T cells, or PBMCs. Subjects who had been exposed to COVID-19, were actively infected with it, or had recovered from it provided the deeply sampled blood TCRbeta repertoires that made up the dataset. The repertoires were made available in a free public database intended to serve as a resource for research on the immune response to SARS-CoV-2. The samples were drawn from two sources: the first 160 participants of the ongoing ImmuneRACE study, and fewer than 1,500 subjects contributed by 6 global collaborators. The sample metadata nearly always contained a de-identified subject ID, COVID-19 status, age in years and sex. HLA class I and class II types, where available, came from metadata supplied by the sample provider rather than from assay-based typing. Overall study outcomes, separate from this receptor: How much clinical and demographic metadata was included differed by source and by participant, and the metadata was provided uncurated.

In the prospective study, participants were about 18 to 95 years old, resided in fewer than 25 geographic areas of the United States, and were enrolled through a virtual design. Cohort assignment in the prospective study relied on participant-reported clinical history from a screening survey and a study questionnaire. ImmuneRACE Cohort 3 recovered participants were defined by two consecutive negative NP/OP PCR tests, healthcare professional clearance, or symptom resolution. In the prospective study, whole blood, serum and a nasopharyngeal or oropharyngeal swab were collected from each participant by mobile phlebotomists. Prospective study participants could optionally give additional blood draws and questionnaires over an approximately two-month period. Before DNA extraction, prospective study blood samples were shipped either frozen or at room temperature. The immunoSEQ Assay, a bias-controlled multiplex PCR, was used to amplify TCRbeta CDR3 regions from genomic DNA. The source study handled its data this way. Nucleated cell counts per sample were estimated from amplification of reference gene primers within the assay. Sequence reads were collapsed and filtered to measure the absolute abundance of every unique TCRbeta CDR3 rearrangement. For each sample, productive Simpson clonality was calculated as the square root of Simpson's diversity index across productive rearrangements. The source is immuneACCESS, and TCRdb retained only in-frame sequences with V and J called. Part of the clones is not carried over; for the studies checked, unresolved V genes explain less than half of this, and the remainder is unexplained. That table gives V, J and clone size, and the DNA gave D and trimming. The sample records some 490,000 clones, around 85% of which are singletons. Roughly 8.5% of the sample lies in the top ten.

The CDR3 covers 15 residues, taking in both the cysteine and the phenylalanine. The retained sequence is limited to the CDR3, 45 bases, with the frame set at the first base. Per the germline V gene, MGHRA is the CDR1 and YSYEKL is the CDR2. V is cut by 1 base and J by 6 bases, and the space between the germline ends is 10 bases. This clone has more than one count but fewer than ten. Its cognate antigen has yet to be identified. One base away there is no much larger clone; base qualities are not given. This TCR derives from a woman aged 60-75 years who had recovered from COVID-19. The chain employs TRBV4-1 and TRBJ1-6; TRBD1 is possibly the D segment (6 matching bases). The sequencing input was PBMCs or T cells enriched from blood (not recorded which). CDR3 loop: CASSQGTDLNSPLHF. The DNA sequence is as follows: TGCGCCAGCAGCCAAGGGACAGATCTTAATTCACCCCTCCACTTT.